The next 30 T cell receptor beta chains were all read from a single sample in a study of blood T cells in healthy people across ages. With a J-beta primer mix and a sample-barcoded 5' primer, a second PCR ran about 7 to 12 cycles. TCRdb ran MiXCR on the 5' RACE reads and lists one entry per CDR3 protein. The table has about 1.1 million distinct CDR3 sequences, around two fifths seen once. The sequenced sample consisted of blood. These receptor sequences come from a young man in good health.

This rearrangement joins TRBV25-1 to TRBJ2-5, with a possible D match to TRBD1 (6 bases). The J call is doubtful: the DNA matches TRBJ2-7 better. Germline V gives CDR1 MGHDK, CDR2 SYGVNS. The CDR3 runs 14 residues. The CDR3 DNA reads TGTGCCAGCAGTGCCACAGGGTTAAGCAGCGAGCAGTACTTC. As protein: CASSATGLSSEQYF.

This clonotype was found many times. The V and J genes are TRBV12-3 or TRBV12-4 and TRBJ2-1; D is uncertain. Trimming took 6 bases from V and 7 from J, leaving 7 bases between them. The CDR3 extends over 11 amino acids. CDR3 in DNA: TGTGCCAGCAGCCGAGCGAATGAGCAGTTCTTC. Translating gives CASSRANEQFF.

The chain employs TRBV10-2 and TRBJ1-5, with TRBD1 matching 8 bases. The CDR3 length is 19 residues. Germline values: CDR1 WSHSY, CDR2 SAAADI. Losses at the gene ends were 3 bases for V and 0 bases for J; bases not matched to a gene: 13. CDR3 sequence: CASSDSLGQGSYSNQPQHF. As DNA, the CDR3 is TGCGCCAGCAGTGACTCTCTTGGACAGGGAAGTTATAGCAATCAGCCCCAGCATTTT.

For this clonotype: One junction end does not reproduce the germline sequence, and a read error may be involved. The chain joins TRBV12-3 or TRBV12-4 to TRBJ1-5; 11 nucleotides line up with TRBD1. This CDR3 is built from 15 residues. CDR3 residues: CASSLGQGVNLPQHF. The CDR3 DNA follows: TGTGCCAGCAGTTTGGGACAGGGGGTCAATCTGCCCCAGCATTTT.

A few counts support this clonotype. The rearrangement joins TRBV20-1 to TRBJ2-1; possibly TRBD2 for D (6 bases). The CDR3 sequence is 13 residues long. V shed 5 bases and J shed 6 bases, with 14 bases lying between them. Per the germline V gene, CDR1 is DFQATT and CDR2 is SNEGSKA (reference sequence). CDR3 DNA sequence: TGCAGTGCTCGCCACCCTAGCGCCAATGAGCAGTTCTTC. It specifies CSARHPSANEQFF.

Note on this clonotype: One end of the junction varies from germline; a read error may be responsible. The chain joins TRBV7-9 to TRBJ2-3; D not resolved. This CDR3 spans 14 amino acids. Per germline, CDR1 SEHNR and CDR2 FQNEAQ (reference sequence). The CDR3 nucleotides read TGTGCCGGCAGCTTAAGTCGCCACACAGATACGCAGTATTTT. Protein sequence: CAGSLSRHTDTQYF.

The chain is built from TRBV19 and TRBJ2-1; D is undetermined. The CDR3 sequence is 13 residues long. Germline V lookup: CDR1 LNHDA, CDR2 SQIVND (reference sequence). V was pared by 4 bases and J by 5 bases, with 9 bases between. The CDR3 sequence is CASSTFWDNEQFF. In nucleotides, the CDR3 is TGTGCCAGTAGTACATTCTGGGACAATGAGCAGTTCTTC.

V and J are TRBV7-7 and TRBJ2-1; weak D call: TRBD2 (5 bases). The CDR3 covers 15 residues. Looked up from germline, CDR1 is SSHAT and CDR2 is FNYEAQ (reference sequence). V was cut by 5 bases and J by 3 bases, with 14 bases left in between. The CDR3, as DNA: TGTGCCAGCAGCCCCCTTCCTCGGGACTACAATGAGCAGTTCTTC. The encoded protein is CASSPLPRDYNEQFF.

This clonotype was counted between two and nine times. The chain joins TRBV25-1 to TRBJ1-6, with D maybe TRBD1 (6 bases). Germline V CDR1 and CDR2: MGHDK, SYGVNS. The CDR3 has 15 residues. V lost 2 bases to trimming and J lost 7 bases, with 12 bases between them. The CDR3 coding sequence is TGTGCCAGCAGTGAACGGCGGGGGCAAAATTCACCCCTCCACTTT. Amino acid sequence: CASSERRGQNSPLHF.

At least ten counts were recorded for this clonotype. CDR3 protein: CASSKLGAFYNEQFF. CDR3 in DNA: TGTGCCAGCAGCAAGTTAGGGGCTTTCTACAATGAGCAGTTCTTC. This chain links TRBV11-1 with TRBJ2-1; tentatively, D is TRBD1 (5 bases). Germline V gives CDR1 SGHAT, CDR2 FQDESV (reference sequence). V was trimmed by 5 bases and J by 3 bases, leaving 14 bases between them. The CDR3 totals 15 residues. Filled out from reference TRBV11-1 and TRBJ2-1, the complete variable domain reads EAEVAQSPRYKITEKSQAVAFWCDPISGHATLYWYRQILGQGPELLVQFQDESVVDDSQLPKDRFSAERLKGVDSTLKIQPAELGDSAMYLCASSKLGAFYNEQFFGPGTRLTVL.

Note on this clonotype: A read error may explain this, as a much larger clone is one base away. J is TRBJ2-7 and V is TRBV29-1, with D unclear. CDR3 size: 11 residues. Germline V gene lookup returns CDR1 SQVTM and CDR2 ANQGSEA. V was cut by 4 bases and J by 7 bases, with 11 bases left in between. The CDR3 sequence is CSVGVTYEQYF. The CDR3 DNA reads as TGCAGCGTTGGGGTTACGTATGAGCAGTACTTC.

CDR3 sequence (DNA): TGTGCCAGCAGGAAGGAGGGAGGGAATTCACCCCTCCACTTT. Its protein product is CASRKEGGNSPLHF. The V gene is TRBV12-3 or TRBV12-4, the J gene TRBJ1-6; no clear D gene. The CDR3 consists of 14 residues. Trimming left V 6 bases short and J 7 bases short, with 13 bases between.

This rearrangement joins TRBV7-8 to TRBJ2-1; D is undetermined. Germline V gene lookup returns CDR1 SGHVS and CDR2 FQNEAQ. This CDR3 spans 12 amino acids. Trimming cost V 5 bases and J 15 bases, with 17 bases left between them. CDR3 region: CASSQHTDWRFF. The CDR3 nucleotides are TGTGCCAGCAGCCAACACACGGATTGGAGGTTCTTC. The full variable domain, completed using reference TRBV7-8 and TRBJ2-1, is GAGVSQSPRYKVAKRGQDVALRCDPISGHVSLFWYQQALGQGPEFLTYFQNEAQLDKSGLPSDRFFAERPEGSVSTLKIQRTQQEDSAVYLCASSQHTDWRFFGPGTRLTVL.

This clonotype came up a few times. The chain joins TRBV7-2 to TRBJ1-2; D gene ambiguous. Germline V lookup: CDR1 SGHTA, CDR2 FQGNSA. The V and J ends lost 4 bases and 8 bases respectively, with 14 bases between them. The CDR3 is made up of 13 amino acids. The CDR3 DNA sequence: TGTGCCAGCAGCTCAGATACCATGGGGGGCTACACCTTC. It translates to CASSSDTMGGYTF.

This clonotype occurred a few times. The chain links TRBV4-3 to TRBJ1-2, with D perhaps TRBD1 (5 bases). CDR1 LGHNA and CDR2 YSLEER come from the germline V gene. Trimming removed 0 bases at V and 2 bases at J, with 13 bases between. This CDR3 has 16 residues. CDR3 coding DNA: TGCGCCAGCAGCCAAGATTTACAGGACGGGAACTATGGCTACACCTTC. It translates to CASSQDLQDGNYGYTF.

V and J are TRBV12-3 or TRBV12-4 and TRBJ2-3, with D tentatively TRBD2 (7 bases). The CDR3 spans 16 residues. Trimming removed 5 bases from V and 2 bases from J, with 17 bases in between. The CDR3 loop reads CASSPLGGAYTDTQYF. Here the CDR3 DNA reads TGTGCCAGCAGTCCCCTTGGGGGGGCCTACACAGATACGCAGTATTTT.

This clonotype was observed many times. V usage is TRBV10-3 and J usage is TRBJ1-5; D might be TRBD1 (6 bases). The V end lost 7 bases, the J end lost 3 bases, and 10 bases lay between the germline ends. Germline V gene sequence: CDR1 ENHRY, CDR2 SYGVKD. The CDR3 has 13 residues. In nucleotides, the CDR3 is TGTGCCATCAACAGGGCGGTCAATCAGCCCCAGCATTTT. This translates into CAINRAVNQPQHF.

The V call is TRBV6-2 or TRBV6-3, the J call TRBJ1-3; D unclear. From germline, CDR1 is MNHEY and CDR2 SVGEGT. The CDR3 is made up of 12 amino acids. V gave up 10 bases and J gave up 0 bases, with 7 bases separating them. CDR3 in amino acids: CATGYSGNTIYF. The CDR3 nucleotides read TGTGCCACCGGCTACTCTGGAAACACCATATATTTT.

The genes are TRBV6-5 and TRBJ1-2; 7 bases line up with TRBD1. The CDR3 runs to 13 residues. Per germline, CDR1 MNHEY and CDR2 SVGAGI. V trimming: 7 bases; J trimming: 6 bases; junction bases outside the gene matches: 8. This CDR3 reads CASTSGQVHGYTF. In DNA, the CDR3 is TGTGCCAGCACCTCAGGACAGGTGCATGGCTACACCTTC.

As concerns this clonotype: Sequence at one end of the junction differs from germline and may be a read error. The gene calls are TRBV7-7 and TRBJ2-3, with a weak D call TRBD1 (5 bases). CDR3 length: 14 residues. Germline V CDR1 and CDR2: SSHAT, FNYEAQ (reference sequence). CDR3 region: CASSLPSQGDTQYF. The CDR3 DNA reads as TGTGCTAGCAGCTTACCATCCCAGGGAGATACGCAGTATTTT. The variable domain in full, completed from reference TRBV7-7 and TRBJ2-3, reads GAGVSQSPRYKVTKRGQDVTLRCDPISSHATLYWYQQALGQGPEFLTYFNYEAQPDKSGLPSDRFSAERPEGSISTLTIQRTEQRDSAMYRCASSLPSQGDTQYFGPGTRLTVL.

The chain's CDR3 is CSAGVPGTNEKLFF. The DNA for the CDR3 is TGCAGTGCTGGGGTCCCGGGTACTAATGAAAAACTGTTTTTT. The chain recombines TRBV20-1 with TRBJ1-4, with unresolved D. Between the trimmed V and J ends, which lost 5 bases and 2 bases, there was a span of 12 bases. The CDR3 totals 14 residues. The germline CDR1 and CDR2 sequences are DFQATT and SNEGSKA (reference sequence).

This clonotype was seen more than once but under ten times. The V and J genes are TRBV7-9 and TRBJ2-3; TRBD2 matches 12 bases. Trimming at V came to 4 bases and at J to 5 bases, leaving 10 bases not matched to a gene. Per the germline V gene, CDR1 is SEHNR and CDR2 is FQNEAQ (reference sequence). The CDR3 totals 17 residues. The CDR3 region has the DNA TGTGCCAGCAGCTCGACGATGACTAGCGGGGGAGGAGATACGCAGTATTTT. Residues: CASSSTMTSGGGDTQYF. The variable domain in full, completed from reference TRBV7-9 and TRBJ2-3, reads DTGVSQNPRHKITKRGQNVTFRCDPISEHNRLYWYRQTLGQGPEFLTYFQNEAQLEKSRLLSDRFSAERPKGSFSTLEIQRTEQGDSAMYLCASSSTMTSGGGDTQYFGPGTRLTVL.

This chain joins TRBV7-9 and TRBJ2-1; no clear D. V was shortened by 5 bases and J by 9 bases, with 17 bases between the two germline ends. The CDR3 runs to 14 residues. Germline V gene sequence: CDR1 SEHNR, CDR2 FQNEAQ (reference sequence). The CDR3 bases are TGTGCCAGCAGCGTATCAAGTGGGTCGGCTGAGCAGTTCTTC. Its protein product is CASSVSSGSAEQFF.

This clonotype was observed a handful of times. This chain uses TRBV7-2 with TRBJ1-2; no reliable D call. Germline CDR1 SGHTA, CDR2 FQGNSA. The V end lost 1 base, the J end lost 0 bases, and 15 bases lay between the germline ends. The CDR3 runs to 17 residues. The CDR3 coding sequence is TGTGCCAGCAGCTTAGATGCGGGGAGTCAGGCTAACTATGGCTACACCTTC. As protein: CASSLDAGSQANYGYTF.

This clonotype was seen at least ten times. The J gene is TRBJ2-1, the V gene TRBV18; no clear D gene. Germline CDR1 reads KGHSH; CDR2 reads LQKENI. Trimming removed 2 bases from V and 4 bases from J, with 12 bases in between. This CDR3 comprises 15 residues. The CDR3 bases are TGTGCCAGCTCACCAATTCCAGACTCTTACAATGAGCAGTTCTTC. Its protein product is CASSPIPDSYNEQFF.

This clonotype was seen many times. In DNA form, the CDR3 reads TGTGCCAGCAGCTCTCCGACTAGCGGGGGGGCTACCGTGAATACGCAGTATTTT. It encodes CASSSPTSGGATVNTQYF. The chain joins TRBV5-6 to TRBJ2-3, with 14 positions matching TRBD2. CDR1 is SGHDT, CDR2 YYEEEE, per germline. V lost 3 bases, J lost 7 bases, and 13 bases stayed unmatched. The CDR3 runs to 18 residues. The full variable domain, rest sourced from reference TRBV5-6 and TRBJ2-3, is DAGVTQSPTHLIKTRGQQVTLRCSPKSGHDTVSWYQQALGQGPQFIFQYYEEEERQRGNFPDRFSGHQFPNYSSELNVNALLLGDSALYLCASSSPTSGGATVNTQYFGPGTRLTVL.

This clonotype appeared a few times. The gene calls are TRBV20-1 and TRBJ1-1, with D possibly being TRBD1 (6 bases). The CDR3 runs to 15 residues. CDR1 DFQATT and CDR2 SNEGSKA come from the germline V gene (reference sequence). Trimming took 2 bases from V and 5 from J, leaving 18 bases between them. The CDR3 here is CSARKTGRRLTEAFF. CDR3 in DNA: TGCAGTGCTAGAAAGACAGGTCGAAGGCTTACTGAAGCTTTCTTT.

The chain couples TRBV12-3 or TRBV12-4 to TRBJ2-7; no clear D gene. The CDR3 covers 15 residues. Deletions cut 1 base from V and 7 bases from J, with 17 bases between. This chain's CDR3 is CASSLDRTLYNEQYF. CDR3 nucleotides: TGTGCCAGCAGTTTAGATCGGACCCTATACAATGAGCAGTACTTC.

The J gene is TRBJ2-1, the V gene TRBV9, with 8 bases lining up with TRBD2. The trim removed 3 bases at V and 9 bases at J, leaving 8 bases unmatched. CDR3 size: 14 residues. Germline V gene sequence: CDR1 SGDLS, CDR2 YYNGEE. CDR3 sequence reads: CASSDGGAYPEQFF. In DNA form, the CDR3 reads TGTGCCAGCAGCGACGGGGGGGCATATCCTGAGCAGTTCTTC.

The chain employs TRBV7-2 and TRBJ2-3, with a tentative D call TRBD2 (5 bases). The length of the CDR3 is 15 residues. V lost 5 bases and J 2 bases, leaving 14 bases between the germline ends. Germline V lookup: CDR1 SGHTA, CDR2 FQGNSA. The CDR3 nucleotides are TGTGCCAGCAGCCCCTCCGGGATTGCCACAGATACGCAGTATTTT. The encoded protein is CASSPSGIATDTQYF.